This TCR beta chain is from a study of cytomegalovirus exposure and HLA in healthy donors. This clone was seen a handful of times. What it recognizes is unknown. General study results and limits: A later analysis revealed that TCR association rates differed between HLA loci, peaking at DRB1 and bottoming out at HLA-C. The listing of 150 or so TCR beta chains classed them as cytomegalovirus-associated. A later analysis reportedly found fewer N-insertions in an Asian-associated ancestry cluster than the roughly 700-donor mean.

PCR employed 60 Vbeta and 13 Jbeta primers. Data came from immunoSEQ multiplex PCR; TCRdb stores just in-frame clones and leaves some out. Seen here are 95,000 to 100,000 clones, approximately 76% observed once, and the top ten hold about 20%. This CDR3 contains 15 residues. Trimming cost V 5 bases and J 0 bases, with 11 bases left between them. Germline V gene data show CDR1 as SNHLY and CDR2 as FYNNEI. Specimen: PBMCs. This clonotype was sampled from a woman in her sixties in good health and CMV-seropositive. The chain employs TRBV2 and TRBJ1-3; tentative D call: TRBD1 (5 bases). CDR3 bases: TGTGCCAGCAGTCTGACAGATGGCTCTGGAAACACCATATATTTT. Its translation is CASSLTDGSGNTIYF.